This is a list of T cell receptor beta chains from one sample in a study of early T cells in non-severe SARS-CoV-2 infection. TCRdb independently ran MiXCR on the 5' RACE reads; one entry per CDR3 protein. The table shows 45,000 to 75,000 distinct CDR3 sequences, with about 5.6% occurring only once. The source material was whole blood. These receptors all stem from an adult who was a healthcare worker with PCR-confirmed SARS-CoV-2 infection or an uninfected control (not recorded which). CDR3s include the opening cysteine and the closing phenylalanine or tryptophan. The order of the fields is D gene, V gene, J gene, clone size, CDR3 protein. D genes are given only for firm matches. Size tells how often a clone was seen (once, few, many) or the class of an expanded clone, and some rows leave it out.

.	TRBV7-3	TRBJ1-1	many	CASRAGPNTEAFF
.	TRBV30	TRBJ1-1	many	CAWSPLGGGQRSIKAFF
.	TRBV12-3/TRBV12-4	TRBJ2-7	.	CASSLSGQQYF
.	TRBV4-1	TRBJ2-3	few	CASSQGDPGYADTQYF
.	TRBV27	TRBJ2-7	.	CASSLSPPPYEQYF
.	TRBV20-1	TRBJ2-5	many	CSAEQGRARGTQYF
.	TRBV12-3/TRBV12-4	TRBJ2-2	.	CASSPGRANTGELFF
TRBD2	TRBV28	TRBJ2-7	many	CASSFSAGGLYEQYF
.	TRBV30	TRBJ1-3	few	CAWARDIFSGNTIYF
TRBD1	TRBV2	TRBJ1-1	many	CASRRGGTEAFF
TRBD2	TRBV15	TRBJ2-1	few	CAPRTSGRVDEQFF
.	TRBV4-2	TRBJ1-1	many	CASSHRMGGGLNTEAFF
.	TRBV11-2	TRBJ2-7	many	CASSSRDYEQYF
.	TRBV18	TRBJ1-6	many	CASSPTGGSNSPLHF
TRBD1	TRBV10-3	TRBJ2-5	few	CAISGDRETQYF
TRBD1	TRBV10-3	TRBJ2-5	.	CAISESTGQVQETQYF
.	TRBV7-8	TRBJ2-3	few	CASSLEGGIADTQYF
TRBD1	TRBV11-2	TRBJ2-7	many	CASSGSQGVGEQYF
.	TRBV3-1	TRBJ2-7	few	CASSRSTAGSEQYF
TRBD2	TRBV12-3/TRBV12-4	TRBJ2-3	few	CASSKLAGEVDTQYF
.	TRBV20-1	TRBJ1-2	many	CSLAVRNYGYTF
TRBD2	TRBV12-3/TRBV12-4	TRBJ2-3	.	CASSTRGSGRGADTQYF
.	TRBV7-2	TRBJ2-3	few	CASSLGVAGTDTQYF
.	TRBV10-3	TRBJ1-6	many	CAISARDRNSPLHF
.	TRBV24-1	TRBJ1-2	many	CATSDLQGRDFVDGYTF
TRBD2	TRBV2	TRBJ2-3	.	CASSASSGRVLDTQYF
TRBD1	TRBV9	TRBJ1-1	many	CASSSQGAGTEAFF
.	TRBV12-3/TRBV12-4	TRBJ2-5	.	CASSFDRPNTETQYF
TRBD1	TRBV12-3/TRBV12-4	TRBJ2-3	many	CASTRQGKDTQYF
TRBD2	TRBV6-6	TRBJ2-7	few	CASRRSREGEEQYF
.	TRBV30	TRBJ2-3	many	CAWGLEGTQYF
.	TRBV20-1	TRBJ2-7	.	CSAIIGPPYEQYF
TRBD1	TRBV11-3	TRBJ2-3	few	CASSLSPGQGADTQYF
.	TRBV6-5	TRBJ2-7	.	CASTTDEGPYEQYF
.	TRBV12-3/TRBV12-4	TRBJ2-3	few	CASSLAGGNTDTQYF
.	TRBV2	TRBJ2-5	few	CASRQTVQETQYF
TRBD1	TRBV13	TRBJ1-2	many	CASSLRTGGEGYTF
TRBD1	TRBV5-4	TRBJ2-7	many	CASRGQGLTYEQYF
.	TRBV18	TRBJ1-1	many	CASSATLQGTEAFF
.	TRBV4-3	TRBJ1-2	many	CASSQDKGAIYGYTF
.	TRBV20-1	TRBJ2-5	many	CSARDVLGKEETQYF
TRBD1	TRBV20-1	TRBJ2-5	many	CSARSLTGKGETQYF
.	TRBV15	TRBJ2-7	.	CATSRDYLNRREQYF
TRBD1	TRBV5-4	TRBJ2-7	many	CASSEGQGSYEQYF
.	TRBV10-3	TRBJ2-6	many	CAISEWETRSGANVLTF
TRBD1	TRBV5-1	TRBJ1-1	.	CASSRGQGLTEAFF
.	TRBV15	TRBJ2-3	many	CATSKPTNPSTDTQYF
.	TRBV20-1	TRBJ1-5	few	CSARGGGGSNQPQHF